Here is one T cell receptor beta chain with its context. Its antigen remains unknown. The sample belongs to a study of vaccination effects on CD4 cells after COVID-19. The length of the CDR3 is 16 residues. V was shortened by 1 base and J by 4 bases, with 17 bases between the two germline ends. CDR1 LGHDT and CDR2 YNNKEL come from the germline V gene (reference sequence). TCRdb's copy holds only in-frame clones and misses some; the assay was immunoSEQ multiplex PCR. The sample carries tens of thousands of clones, 76% recorded once. Following culture for approximately 11 days, CD4+ T cells were isolated. According to PCR results, the person was infected with SARS-CoV-2 between March and December 2020. Each participant was given two doses of one vaccine (BNT162b2 or mRNA-1273).

The chain employs TRBV3-1 (or the pseudogene TRBV3-2) and TRBJ2-7; possibly TRBD1 for D (5 bases). The sample was CD4+ T cells from PBMCs cultured without peptide, taken after COVID-19 vaccination. This receptor was identified in a human donor who had a prior SARS-CoV-2 infection. The DNA of the CDR3 is TGTGCCAGCAGCCAAGTTGCATGGGGCAGTATGTACGAGCAGTACTTC. It encodes CASSQVAWGSMYEQYF.